This T cell receptor beta chain is from a study of T cell changes during pregnancy in multiple sclerosis. Profiling relied on immunoSEQ multiplex PCR, and the TCRdb table lists in-frame clones only, not all of them. The sample carries around 65,000 clones, about nine tenths recorded once. CDR1 is SQVTM, CDR2 ANQGSEA, per germline. The V gene lost 3 bases and the J gene lost 2 bases, with 4 bases spanning the gap. The CDR3 length is 11 residues. About this clone: Other DNA sequences of this sample code for an identical CDR3.

The receptor was isolated from a female donor in good health, enrolled as a control in a pregnancy study. The chain uses TRBV29-1 and TRBJ1-2; no clear D gene. The input for sequencing was peripheral blood, taken in the first trimester of pregnancy. CDR3: CSVESNYGYTF. Written as DNA, the CDR3 is TGCAGCGTTGAGAGCAACTATGGCTACACCTTC.